These 15 T cell receptor beta chains were all obtained from the same sample, sequenced in a study of T cell repertoires in cytomegalovirus infection. TCRdb independently ran MiXCR on the reads; one entry per CDR3 protein. The data contain approximately 200,000 distinct CDR3 sequences, roughly 23% of them singletons. Material: CD8+ T cells from PBMCs. These receptors all come from a human donor in good health (CMV status not recorded). Some clones in this sample may be carry-over from other donors' samples.

In regard to this clonotype: A read error may be the cause here, since a much bigger clone is one base away. J is TRBJ1-2 and V is TRBV2, with a weak D call TRBD1 (5 bases). This CDR3 is 12 amino acids long. Germline values: CDR1 SNHLY, CDR2 FYNNEI. Deletions cut 4 bases from V and 10 bases from J, with 13 bases between. As DNA, the CDR3 is TGTGCCAGCAGTGCCGGGGCTATGGACTACACCTTC. Encoded protein: CASSAGAMDYTF.

This clonotype came up a few times. This chain connects TRBV7-9 to TRBJ1-1; D is unclear. Germline V CDR1 and CDR2: SEHNR, FQNEAQ (reference sequence). The CDR3 has 16 residues. V lost 3 bases and J lost 2, with 16 bases in between. This chain's CDR3 is CASSFLVARKNTEAFF. CDR3 DNA: TGTGCCAGCAGCTTTCTAGTCGCCCGGAAAAACACTGAAGCTTTCTTT.

This clonotype was counted at least ten times. The V call is TRBV7-9, the J call TRBJ1-1; 7 positions agree with TRBD1. After removal of 4 bases from V and 4 bases from J, the junction contained 9 bases not matched to a gene. The length of the CDR3 is 15 residues. From germline, CDR1 is SEHNR and CDR2 FQNEAQ (reference sequence). Here the CDR3 DNA reads TGTGCCAGCAGCTCAGGGGTCTCAGGGGGCACTGAAGCTTTCTTT. Protein product: CASSSGVSGGTEAFF.

This clonotype was picked up a small number of times. J is TRBJ2-5 and V is TRBV7-2; 13 nucleotides line up with TRBD2. The CDR3 contains 18 residues. Germline values: CDR1 SGHTA, CDR2 FQGNSA. V was clipped by 3 bases and J by 0 bases; unmatched bases: 7. This CDR3 is CASSLDGTSGVYQETQYF. The CDR3 nucleotides are TGTGCCAGCAGCTTGGATGGGACTAGCGGGGTGTACCAAGAGACCCAGTACTTC.

This clonotype was recorded at least ten times. DNA of the CDR3: TGTGCCAGCAGTTTACCCTTCGGGGCCGGAGAGCAGTACTTC. This gives the protein CASSLPFGAGEQYF. The V gene is TRBV28, the J gene TRBJ2-7; D tentatively reads TRBD1 or TRBD2 (5 bases each). Between the trimmed V and J ends, which lost 2 bases and 7 bases, there was a span of 15 bases. Germline V lookup: CDR1 MDHEN, CDR2 SYDVKM. This CDR3 contains 14 residues.

This clonotype was recorded a few times. The chain uses TRBV28 and TRBJ1-6; 7 nucleotides agree with TRBD1. The CDR3 runs to 15 residues. The V segment lost 2 bases and the J segment 10 bases; nucleotides outside the gene matches: 8. CDR1 is MDHEN, CDR2 SYDVKM, per germline. The CDR3 region has the DNA TGTGCCAGCAGTTTAACCACAGGGGCATTGTCACCCCTCCACTTT. This gives the protein CASSLTTGALSPLHF.

This clonotype was observed once. V and J are TRBV3-1 and TRBJ2-1; TRBD2 matches 8 bases. The CDR3 spans 15 residues. Germline V lookup: CDR1 LGHDT, CDR2 YNNKEL (reference sequence). Trimming cost V 1 base and J 9 bases; bases outside gene matches: 8. CDR3 DNA: TGTGCCAGCAGCCAAGGACCGGGGGGGCTAATTGAGCAGTTCTTC. Residues: CASSQGPGGLIEQFF.

This clonotype was seen more than once but under ten times. In DNA, the CDR3 is TGTGCCAGCAGTTTCCCAGGGCGCTATGGCTACACCTTC. It codes for CASSFPGRYGYTF. The chain couples TRBV12-3 or TRBV12-4 to TRBJ1-2, with a tentative D call TRBD1 (5 bases). This CDR3 spans 13 amino acids. V was trimmed by 3 bases and J by 4 bases, leaving 9 bases between them.

V gene TRBV13 combines with J gene TRBJ2-5; 9 bases agree with TRBD2. The trim removed 6 bases at V and 2 bases at J, leaving 4 bases unmatched. This CDR3 spans 14 amino acids. In germline, CDR1 is PRHDT, CDR2 FYEKMQ (reference sequence). CDR3 coding DNA: TGTGCCAGCAGTTTCGCGGGGGGGCAAGAGACCCAGTACTTC. It is translated as CASSFAGGQETQYF.

This clonotype was detected once. A junction boundary mismatches the germline segment, possibly from a read error. This chain joins TRBV20-1 and TRBJ2-2; D not resolved. The CDR3 is 12 residues long. Germline CDR1 and CDR2: DFQATT and SNEGSKA (reference sequence). The CDR3 region is CSARTNTGELFF. CDR3 bases: TGTAGTGCTAGAACAAACACCGGGGAGCTGTTTTTT.

This clonotype has a single count. This sequence joins TRBV7-9 and TRBJ2-1; 7 nucleotides match TRBD1. Losses at the gene ends were 6 bases for V and 3 bases for J; bases not matched to a gene: 8. This CDR3 is built from 15 residues. Germline V gene sequence: CDR1 SEHNR, CDR2 FQNEAQ (reference sequence). The CDR3 coding sequence is TGTGCCAGCAGACGTGCAGGGGGAAGCTACAATGAGCAGTTCTTC. Residues: CASRRAGGSYNEQFF.

The chain couples TRBV12-3 or TRBV12-4 to TRBJ2-1, with 9 nucleotides matching TRBD2. After removal of 3 bases from V and 6 bases from J, the junction contained 3 bases not matched to a gene. This CDR3 comprises 14 residues. The CDR3 region is CASSFGTSINEQFF. CDR3 in DNA: TGTGCCAGCAGTTTTGGGACTAGCATCAATGAGCAGTTCTTC.

This clonotype was counted ten times or more. The rearrangement uses TRBV12-3 or TRBV12-4 and TRBJ2-3; 7 nucleotides line up with TRBD2. CDR3 size: 16 residues. J gave up 2 bases and V 1 base, and 6 bases lay outside the gene matches. The CDR3 protein is CASSLDVGGTTDTQYF. The CDR3 region has the DNA TGTGCCAGCAGTTTAGATGTCGGGGGGACCACAGATACGCAGTATTTT.

J is TRBJ1-2 and V is TRBV20-1, with D unclear. Germline V gene sequence: CDR1 DFQATT, CDR2 SNEGSKA (reference sequence). The CDR3 is 10 amino acids. V was clipped by 0 bases and J by 14 bases, with 10 bases between them. The CDR3 DNA reads as TGCAGTGCTAGAGAACGCCGGGTTACCTTC. Translating it yields CSARERRVTF.

CDR3 in amino acids: CASSLRHPTGAGFETQYF. CDR3 in DNA: TGTGCCAGCAGCTTAAGGCATCCTACAGGGGCCGGGTTTGAGACCCAGTACTTC. The chain recombines TRBV7-6 with TRBJ2-5; TRBD1 matches 7 bases. Germline loops: CDR1 SGHVS, CDR2 FNYEAQ. The length of the CDR3 is 18 residues. V shed 2 bases, J shed 5 bases, and the junction held 17 bases outside the gene matches.